The 14 T cell receptor beta chains in this list originate from one sample, sequenced in a study of T cell responses to AZD1222 COVID-19 vaccine. TCRdb's copy holds only in-frame clones and misses some; the assay was immunoSEQ multiplex PCR. The sample has some 54,000 clones, roughly 85% seen once. This specimen was peripheral blood, taken on day 0 of AZD1222 vaccination. The source is an adult in good health.

V usage is TRBV30 and J usage is TRBJ2-2, with D unresolved. Germline V gives CDR1 GTSNPN, CDR2 SVGIG (reference sequence). Trimming stripped 5 bases from V and 4 bases from J, with 8 bases between. This CDR3 is 12 amino acids long. CDR3 DNA: TGTGCCTGGGGATGGGGCACCGGGGAGCTGTTTTTT. It specifies CAWGWGTGELFF.

V gene TRBV6-5 combines with J gene TRBJ2-7, with 10 bases matching TRBD1. V dropped 4 bases and J dropped 7; count of bases not matched to a gene: 10. The CDR3 is 15 amino acids. Per germline, CDR1 MNHEY and CDR2 SVGAGI. This CDR3 is CASSSPGQGFKEQYF. In DNA, the CDR3 is TGTGCCAGCAGTTCCCCGGGACAGGGGTTTAAGGAGCAGTACTTC.

V gene TRBV7-9 combines with J gene TRBJ2-4; possibly TRBD1 or TRBD2 for D (5 bases each). The length of the CDR3 is 15 residues. Germline V gene data show CDR1 as SEHNR and CDR2 as FQNEAQ (reference sequence). V was shortened by 5 bases and J by 1 base, with 12 bases between the two germline ends. The CDR3 DNA is TGTGCCAGCAGCCGGGACCTAGGGGCCAAAAACATTCAGTACTTC. Protein: CASSRDLGAKNIQYF.

The J gene is TRBJ2-7, the V gene TRBV6-5, with D maybe TRBD1 (6 bases). CDR1 MNHEY and CDR2 SVGAGI come from the germline V gene. The V gene lost 6 bases and the J gene lost 3 bases, with 15 bases spanning the gap. This CDR3 has 14 amino acids. CDR3 sequence (DNA): TGTGCCAGCAGACCCAGACAGGACCGCTACGAGCAGTACTTC. It is translated as CASRPRQDRYEQYF.

The chain has TRBV5-6 and TRBJ1-2; D is undetermined. Trimming pared 6 bases from V and 5 bases from J, leaving 20 bases between. The germline V gene encodes CDR1 SGHDT and CDR2 YYEEEE. This CDR3 contains 15 residues. The CDR3 coding sequence is TGTGCCAGCATCCCCCGTGATTTAATGGCTTATGGCTACACCTTC. Its protein is CASIPRDLMAYGYTF.

The chain joins TRBV6-4 to TRBJ2-1; D remains unclear. The CDR3 consists of 13 residues. Trimming took off 3 bases at V and 5 bases at J, with 8 bases between the two ends. Germline CDR1 MRHNA, CDR2 SNTAGT. The CDR3 region has the DNA TGTGCCAGCAGTGAAAGGTCCAACAATGAGCAGTTCTTC. Translating it yields CASSERSNNEQFF.

This clone came up a few times. This chain joins TRBV10-3 and TRBJ1-2; 10 positions match TRBD1. The germline gives CDR1 ENHRY, CDR2 SYGVKD. The CDR3 extends over 16 amino acids. The trim removed 6 bases at V and 2 bases at J, leaving 9 bases unmatched. As DNA, the CDR3 is TGTGCCATCAGGCCCGGGACAGGGGTTGGGAACTATGGCTACACCTTC. Encoded protein: CAIRPGTGVGNYGYTF.

The chain uses TRBV10-2 and TRBJ2-7; D gene unclear. The CDR3 sequence is 15 residues long. V was clipped by 0 bases and J by 1 base, with 10 bases between them. Germline V gene lookup returns CDR1 WSHSY and CDR2 SAAADI. The CDR3 sequence is CASSESPSGSYEQYF. The CDR3 DNA sequence: TGCGCCAGCAGTGAGTCCCCCTCCGGTTCCTACGAGCAGTACTTC.

This rearrangement joins TRBV9 to TRBJ2-1, with 9 positions matching TRBD1. Germline V lookup: CDR1 SGDLS, CDR2 YYNGEE. This CDR3 comprises 14 residues. Germline trimming cut 4 bases from V and 13 bases from J; bases unmatched to any gene: 12. In nucleotides, the CDR3 is TGTGCCAGCAGCCCAGGACAGGGGTGGTCAAAACAGTTCTTC. This translates into CASSPGQGWSKQFF.

This clone appeared a single time. The V gene is TRBV30, the J gene TRBJ1-2; no clear D. CDR1 GTSNPN and CDR2 SVGIG come from the germline V gene (reference sequence). Trimming stripped 5 bases from V and 0 bases from J, with 4 bases between. The CDR3 covers 11 residues. DNA for the CDR3: TGTGCCTGGGATACTAACTATGGCTACACCTTC. Translated: CAWDTNYGYTF.

This sequence joins TRBV7-9 and TRBJ1-1; the D gene is possibly TRBD1 (5 bases). CDR1 and CDR2 from the germline V gene are SEHNR and FQNEAQ (reference sequence). Trimming shortened V by 5 bases and J by 5 bases, and 18 bases separated the two germline ends. The CDR3 has 15 residues. The CDR3 reads CASSLEGRGWTEAFF. The CDR3 DNA follows: TGTGCCAGCAGCCTTGAGGGGAGGGGTTGGACTGAAGCTTTCTTT.

The chain couples TRBV28 to TRBJ2-5, with 10 bases that match TRBD1. The CDR3 is 16 amino acids. Per germline, CDR1 MDHEN and CDR2 SYDVKM. V shed 6 bases and J 5 bases; nucleotides not matched to a gene: 12. The CDR3 loop reads CASSPSPGTGEETQYF. The DNA of the CDR3 is TGTGCCAGCAGCCCCTCCCCAGGGACAGGGGAGGAGACCCAGTACTTC.

Written as DNA, the CDR3 is TGTGCCAGCAGCCAAGATTTTGGGGTTAACGGGGAGCTGTTTTTT. Translated: CASSQDFGVNGELFF. The rearrangement joins TRBV3-1 (or the pseudogene TRBV3-2) to TRBJ2-2; no firm D call. The CDR3 spans 15 residues. Trimming left V 0 bases short and J 7 bases short, with 12 bases between. Germline CDR1 and CDR2: LGHDT and YNNKEL (reference sequence).

This sequence joins TRBV20-1 and TRBJ2-7; D might be TRBD2 (7 bases). This CDR3 contains 11 residues. With 6 bases removed from V and 7 bases from J, the gap between germline ends came to 13 bases. Germline V CDR1 and CDR2: DFQATT, SNEGSKA (reference sequence). CDR3 sequence (DNA): TGCAGTGCAGAGGGGGGGGATGAGCAGTACTTC. This gives the protein CSAEGGDEQYF.